This T cell receptor (beta chain) is from a study of cytomegalovirus exposure and HLA in healthy donors. Study-wide results and caveats: Later analysis associated a missense DCLRE1C variant with TCR beta V- and J-gene trimming.

Researchers ran the PCR with 60 Vbeta and 13 Jbeta primers. Repertoires were generated with immunoSEQ multiplex PCR, while TCRdb's copy carries only in-frame clones and drops some. The data contain under 200,000 clones, 79% of them seen just once; the ten biggest clones take up about 4.6%. CDR1 and CDR2 from the germline V gene are MGHRA and YSYEKL. The CDR3 totals 15 residues. The germline V and J ends were trimmed by 1 base and 0 bases, with 9 bases remaining between them. In regard to this clone: The target antigen is unknown.

Material for sequencing was PBMCs. This receptor was taken from a woman under 40 in good health and CMV-seropositive. The chain employs TRBV4-1 and TRBJ1-1; the D gene is possibly TRBD1 (6 bases). The CDR3 loop reads CASSQGQVMNTEAFF. As DNA, the CDR3 is TGCGCCAGCAGCCAAGGACAGGTCATGAACACTGAAGCTTTCTTT.